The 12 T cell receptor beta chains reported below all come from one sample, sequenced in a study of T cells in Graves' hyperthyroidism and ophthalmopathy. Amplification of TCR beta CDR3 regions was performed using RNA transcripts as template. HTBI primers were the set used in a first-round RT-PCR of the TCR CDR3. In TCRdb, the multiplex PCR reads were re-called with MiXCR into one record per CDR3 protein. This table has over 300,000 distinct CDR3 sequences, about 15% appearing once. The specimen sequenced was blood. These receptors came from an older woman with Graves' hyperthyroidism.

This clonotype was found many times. Here the CDR3 reads CSGVRGREETQYF. The DNA of the CDR3 is TGCAGTGGAGTCAGGGGGCGCGAAGAGACCCAGTACTTC. The rearrangement uses TRBV20-1 and TRBJ2-5; 8 nucleotides agree with TRBD1. Looked up from germline, CDR1 is DFQATT and CDR2 is SNEGSKA (reference sequence). The CDR3 is 13 amino acids. V lost 7 bases, J lost 3 bases, and 7 bases stayed unmatched.

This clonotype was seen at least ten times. The CDR3 protein is CASSPRTGKSRTEAFF. CDR3 coding DNA: TGTGCCAGCAGCCCCAGGACAGGGAAGTCGAGGACTGAAGCTTTCTTT. The genes are TRBV7-9 and TRBJ1-1; TRBD1 matches 8 bases. This CDR3 region has 16 residues. V was clipped by 5 bases and J by 5 bases; unmatched bases: 13. Germline-derived CDR1 and CDR2 are SEHNR and FQNEAQ (reference sequence).

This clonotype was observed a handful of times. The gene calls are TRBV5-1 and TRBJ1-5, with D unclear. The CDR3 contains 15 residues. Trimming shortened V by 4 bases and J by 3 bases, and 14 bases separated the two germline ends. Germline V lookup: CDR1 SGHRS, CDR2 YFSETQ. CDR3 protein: CASSPDMAYNQPQHF. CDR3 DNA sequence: TGCGCCAGCAGCCCCGACATGGCCTACAATCAGCCCCAGCATTTT.

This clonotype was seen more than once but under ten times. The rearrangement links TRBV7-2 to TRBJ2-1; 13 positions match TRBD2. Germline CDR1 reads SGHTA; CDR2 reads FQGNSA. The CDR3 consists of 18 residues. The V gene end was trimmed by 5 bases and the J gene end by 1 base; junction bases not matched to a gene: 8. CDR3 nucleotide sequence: TGTGCCAGCAGCCCGGGACTAGCGGGGTGGGGGTCCTACAATGAGCAGTTCTTC. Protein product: CASSPGLAGWGSYNEQFF.

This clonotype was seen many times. CDR3: CATSDPSSDYNEQFF. The CDR3 DNA is TGTGCCACCAGTGATCCTTCTTCCGACTACAATGAGCAGTTCTTC. The chain links TRBV24-1 to TRBJ2-1; D is uncertain. This CDR3 comprises 15 residues. Per germline, CDR1 KGHDR and CDR2 SFDVKD. The germline V and J ends were trimmed by 3 bases and 3 bases, with 11 bases remaining between them.

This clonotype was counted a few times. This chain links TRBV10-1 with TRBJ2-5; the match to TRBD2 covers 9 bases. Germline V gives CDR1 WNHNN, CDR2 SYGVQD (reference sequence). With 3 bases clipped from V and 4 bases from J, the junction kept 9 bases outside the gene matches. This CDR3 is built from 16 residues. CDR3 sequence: CASSESSGRGVETQYF. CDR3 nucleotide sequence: TGCGCCAGCAGTGAAAGTAGCGGGAGAGGTGTAGAGACCCAGTACTTC.

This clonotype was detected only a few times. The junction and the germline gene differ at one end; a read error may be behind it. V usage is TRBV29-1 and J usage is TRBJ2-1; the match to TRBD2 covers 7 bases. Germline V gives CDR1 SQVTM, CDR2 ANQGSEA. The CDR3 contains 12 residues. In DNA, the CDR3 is TGCAGCGTTGGTTGGGACTACACTGAGCAGTTCTTC. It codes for CSVGWDYTEQFF.

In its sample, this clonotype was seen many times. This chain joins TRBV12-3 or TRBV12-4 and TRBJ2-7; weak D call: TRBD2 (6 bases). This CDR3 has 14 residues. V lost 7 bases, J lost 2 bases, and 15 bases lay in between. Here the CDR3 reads CASTYSGYPYEQYF. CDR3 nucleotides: TGTGCCAGCACCTACAGCGGGTATCCCTACGAGCAGTACTTC.

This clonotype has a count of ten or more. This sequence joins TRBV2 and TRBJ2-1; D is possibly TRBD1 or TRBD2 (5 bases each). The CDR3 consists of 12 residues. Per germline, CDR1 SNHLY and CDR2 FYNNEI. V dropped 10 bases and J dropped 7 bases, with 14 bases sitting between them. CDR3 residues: CATQKEGNEQFF. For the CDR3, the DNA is TGTGCCACCCAAAAAGAGGGGAATGAGCAGTTCTTC.

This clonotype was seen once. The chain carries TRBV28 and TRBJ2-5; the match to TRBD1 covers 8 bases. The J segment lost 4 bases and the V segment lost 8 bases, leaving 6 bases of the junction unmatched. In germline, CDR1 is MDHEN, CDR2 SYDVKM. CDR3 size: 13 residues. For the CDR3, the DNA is TGTGCCAGCGGACAGGGAAAAGGAGAGACCCAGTACTTC. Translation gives CASGQGKGETQYF. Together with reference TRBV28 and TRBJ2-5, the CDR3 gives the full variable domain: DVKVTQSSRYLVKRTGEKVFLECVQDMDHENMFWYRQDPGLGLRLIYFSYDVKMKEKGDIPEGYSVSREKKERFSLILESASTNQTSMYLCASGQGKGETQYFGPGTRLLVL.

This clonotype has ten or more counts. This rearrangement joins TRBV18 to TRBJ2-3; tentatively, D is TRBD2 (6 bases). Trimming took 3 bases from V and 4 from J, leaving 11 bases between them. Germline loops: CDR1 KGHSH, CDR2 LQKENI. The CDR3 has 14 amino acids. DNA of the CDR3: TGTGCCAGCTCACCCTCAGCGGGCGCAGATACGCAGTATTTT. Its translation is CASSPSAGADTQYF.

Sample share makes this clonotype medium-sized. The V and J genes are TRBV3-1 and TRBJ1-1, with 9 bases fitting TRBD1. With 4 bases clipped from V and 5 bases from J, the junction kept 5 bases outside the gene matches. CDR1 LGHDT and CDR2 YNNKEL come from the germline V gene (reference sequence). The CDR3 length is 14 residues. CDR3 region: CASSLGTGYTEAFF. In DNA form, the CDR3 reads TGTGCCAGCAGCCTAGGGACAGGGTATACTGAAGCTTTCTTT.